The 24 T cell receptor beta chains in this list originate from one sample, sequenced in a study of blood T cell repertoires in COVID-19. Profiling relied on immunoSEQ multiplex PCR, and the TCRdb table lists in-frame clones only, not all of them. Here the sample spans over 350,000 clones, 86% being singletons. Sequencing used peripheral blood. These receptor sequences come from a woman under 40 with active or convalescent COVID-19.

CDR3 DNA sequence: TGTGCCAGTAGTATCCGCGGATACGAGCAGTACTTC. It yields the protein CASSIRGYEQYF. The chain recombines TRBV19 with TRBJ2-7; D is unclear. V lost 3 bases, J lost 4 bases, and 7 bases lay in between. CDR3 length: 12 residues. Looked up from germline, CDR1 is LNHDA and CDR2 is SQIVND (reference sequence).

The V and J genes are TRBV6-5 and TRBJ2-5; weak D call: TRBD1 (7 bases). The CDR3 contains 13 residues. V lost 8 bases to trimming and J lost 5 bases, with 15 bases between them. Germline V gene lookup returns CDR1 MNHEY and CDR2 SVGAGI. The CDR3 loop reads CASQGGDRETQYF. The CDR3, as DNA: TGTGCCAGCCAGGGGGGCGATAGGGAGACCCAGTACTTC.

This sequence joins TRBV25-1 and TRBJ2-2, with D perhaps matching TRBD2 (6 bases). V was trimmed by 5 bases and J by 6 bases, leaving 16 bases between them. The CDR3 spans 15 residues. Germline V CDR1 and CDR2: MGHDK, SYGVNS. The CDR3 DNA reads as TGTGCCAGCAGTCTTTTGGGGGGAGGCGCCGGGGAGCTGTTTTTT. This translates into CASSLLGGGAGELFF.

This clone was seen a few times. CDR3 bases: TGTGCCAGCAGTGAAGACCGACACTCCTACGAGCAGTACTTC. Its translation: CASSEDRHSYEQYF. The chain couples TRBV2 to TRBJ2-7; unclear D gene. The germline gives CDR1 SNHLY, CDR2 FYNNEI. The CDR3 has 14 residues. Trimming shortened V by 1 base and J by 0 bases, and 7 bases separated the two germline ends. Full variable domain (missing parts from reference TRBV2 and TRBJ2-7): EPEVTQTPSHQVTQMGQEVILRCVPISNHLYFYWYRQILGQKVEFLVSFYNNEISEKSEIFDDQFSVERPDGSNFTLKIRSTKLEDSAMYFCASSEDRHSYEQYFGPGTRLTVT.

The gene calls are TRBV2 and TRBJ2-7; tentative D call: TRBD2 (5 bases). Germline V gives CDR1 SNHLY, CDR2 FYNNEI. This CDR3 comprises 11 residues. V shed 7 bases and J shed 6 bases, with 10 bases lying between them. The CDR3 DNA reads TGTGCCAGCACGGTGGGGAGCGAGCAGTACTTC. Encoded protein: CASTVGSEQYF.

The chain recombines TRBV10-1 with TRBJ1-5, with D possibly TRBD1 on 5 matching bases. CDR1 is WNHNN, CDR2 SYGVQD, per germline (reference sequence). V was trimmed by 3 bases and J by 3 bases, leaving 9 bases between them. The CDR3 spans 14 residues. In nucleotides, the CDR3 is TGCGCCAGCAGTGACCAGGGATACAATCAGCCCCAGCATTTT. It codes for CASSDQGYNQPQHF.

The genes are TRBV7-9 and TRBJ1-6; D may be TRBD1 (6 bases). This CDR3 comprises 16 residues. In germline, CDR1 is SEHNR, CDR2 FQNEAQ (reference sequence). The V and J ends lost 0 bases and 6 bases respectively, with 12 bases between them. The CDR3 nucleotides read TGTGCCAGCAGCTTAGCGGGCAGGGGTTCTAATTCACCCCTCCACTTT. Translation: CASSLAGRGSNSPLHF.

In DNA form, the CDR3 reads TGTGCCACCAGCAGTGGAACTACCTACGAGCAGTACTTC. Its translation: CATSSGTTYEQYF. This chain connects TRBV15 to TRBJ2-7, with no clear D. The germline gives CDR1 LNHNV, CDR2 YYDKDF (reference sequence). This CDR3 is 13 amino acids long. V gave up 3 bases and J gave up 2 bases, with 8 bases separating them.

For this clone: Other DNA sequences in this specimen translate into the identical CDR3. This chain links TRBV5-1 with TRBJ2-1; 7 positions agree with TRBD1. The V segment lost 3 bases and the J segment 7 bases; nucleotides outside the gene matches: 4. The germline CDR1 and CDR2 sequences are SGHRS and YFSETQ. The CDR3 has 13 amino acids. CDR3 DNA sequence: TGCGCCAGCAGCTCCCGGGACAGTAATGAGCAGTTCTTC. The encoded protein is CASSSRDSNEQFF.

V gene TRBV7-2 combines with J gene TRBJ2-1; tentatively, D is TRBD1 (6 bases). CDR1 and CDR2 (germline): SGHTA, FQGNSA. The CDR3 covers 11 residues. Trimming removed 8 bases from V and 10 bases from J, with 12 bases in between. CDR3 sequence: CASGRRGEQFF. DNA for the CDR3: TGTGCCAGCGGACGAAGGGGGGAGCAGTTCTTC. Drawing the rest from reference TRBV7-2 and TRBJ2-1, the complete variable domain is GAGVSQSPSNKVTEKGKDVELRCDPISGHTALYWYRQSLGQGLEFLIYFQGNSAPDKSGLPSDRFSAERTGGSVSTLTIQRTQQEDSAVYLCASGRRGEQFFGPGTRLTVL.

This clone was seen once. The DNA for the CDR3 is TGTGCCAGCCAGACAGGGGGGAACACTGAAGCTTTCTTT. It translates to CASQTGGNTEAFF. The rearrangement links TRBV2 to TRBJ1-1; 9 positions match TRBD1. This CDR3 is 13 amino acids long. J was trimmed by 1 base and V by 8 bases; bases with no gene match: 2. The germline V gene has CDR1 SNHLY and CDR2 FYNNEI. The whole variable domain, filled in from reference TRBV2 and TRBJ1-1, reads EPEVTQTPSHQVTQMGQEVILRCVPISNHLYFYWYRQILGQKVEFLVSFYNNEISEKSEIFDDQFSVERPDGSNFTLKIRSTKLEDSAMYFCASQTGGNTEAFFGQGTRLTVV.

This clone was seen more than once but under ten times. CDR3 in DNA: TGTGCCAGTACCCCCCTTCGCGGGAAAGATAATGAAAAACTGTTTTTT. Translation gives CASTPLRGKDNEKLFF. The chain recombines TRBV19 with TRBJ1-4; no reliable D call. V lost 7 bases, J lost 4 bases, and 19 bases lay in between. This CDR3 contains 16 residues. Germline V CDR1 and CDR2: LNHDA, SQIVND (reference sequence).

This chain links TRBV10-2 with TRBJ2-2; 10 bases are shared with TRBD1. The trim removed 7 bases at V and 3 bases at J, leaving 5 bases unmatched. The germline gives CDR1 WSHSY, CDR2 SAAADI. This CDR3 region has 15 residues. The CDR3 is CASTRTGGYTGELFF. The DNA for the CDR3 is TGCGCCAGCACCAGGACAGGGGGATACACCGGGGAGCTGTTTTTT.

The chain joins TRBV19 to TRBJ2-3; 13 nucleotides line up with TRBD2. V lost 9 bases, J lost 7 bases, and 7 bases stayed unmatched. CDR1 and CDR2 (germline): LNHDA, SQIVND (reference sequence). The CDR3 runs 14 residues. CDR3 region: CASLTSGRGHTQYF. The CDR3 DNA is TGTGCCAGCCTCACTAGCGGGAGGGGACATACGCAGTATTTT.

The chain joins TRBV19 to TRBJ1-1; no firm D call. The V end was cut by 0 bases, the J end by 2 bases, with 10 bases between. Per the germline V gene, CDR1 is LNHDA and CDR2 is SQIVND (reference sequence). This CDR3 region has 15 residues. The CDR3 coding sequence is TGTGCCAGTAGTATAGACAGGCTTGGAAACACTGAAGCTTTCTTT. It encodes CASSIDRLGNTEAFF.

This CDR3 is CSVPLGAGGSYNEQFF. The CDR3 region has the DNA TGCAGCGTCCCGCTCGGGGCGGGAGGCTCCTACAATGAGCAGTTCTTC. The chain recombines TRBV29-1 with TRBJ2-1, with 8 bases aligning to TRBD2. V shed 6 bases, J shed 0 bases, and the junction held 10 bases outside the gene matches. From germline, CDR1 is SQVTM and CDR2 ANQGSEA. CDR3 length: 16 amino acids.

The chain uses TRBV7-9 and TRBJ1-5; weak D call: TRBD1 (5 bases). Trimming took off 1 base at V and 4 bases at J, with 8 bases between the two ends. Germline values: CDR1 SEHNR, CDR2 FQNEAQ (reference sequence). The CDR3 runs to 14 residues. CDR3 loop: CASSLGQPNQPQHF. CDR3 coding DNA: TGTGCCAGCAGCTTAGGACAGCCAAATCAGCCCCAGCATTTT. Based on the CDR3 plus reference TRBV7-9 and TRBJ1-5, the full variable domain is DTGVSQNPRHKITKRGQNVTFRCDPISEHNRLYWYRQTLGQGPEFLTYFQNEAQLEKSRLLSDRFSAERPKGSFSTLEIQRTEQGDSAMYLCASSLGQPNQPQHFGDGTRLSIL.

V is TRBV6-1 and J is TRBJ1-6, with TRBD1 as a possible D gene (5 bases). Germline loops: CDR1 MNHNS, CDR2 SASEGT. The CDR3 has 17 residues. Trimming pared 4 bases from V and 7 bases from J, leaving 20 bases between. CDR3 region: CASSVGGFQGWNSPLHF. Written as DNA, the CDR3 is TGTGCCAGCAGTGTTGGCGGTTTCCAGGGTTGGAATTCACCCCTCCACTTT.

V and J are TRBV5-6 and TRBJ2-1; a possible D gene is TRBD2 (5 bases). CDR3 length: 13 amino acids. The germline V gene encodes CDR1 SGHDT and CDR2 YYEEEE. Trimming cost V 4 bases and J 6 bases, with 11 bases left between them. CDR3 in amino acids: CASSPTSSNEQFF. CDR3 nucleotides: TGTGCCAGCAGCCCCACTAGTTCCAATGAGCAGTTCTTC.

A few counts support this clone. The chain's CDR3 is CASRPRAVGNTIYF. The DNA of the CDR3 is TGTGCCAGCAGACCCCGCGCTGTGGGAAACACCATATATTTT. V gene TRBV6-5 combines with J gene TRBJ1-3; D unclear. The CDR3 runs 14 residues. Germline assignment: CDR1 MNHEY and CDR2 SVGAGI. V was trimmed by 6 bases and J by 4 bases, leaving 13 bases between them.

This chain links TRBV5-4 with TRBJ2-1; D may be TRBD1 (6 bases). CDR1 and CDR2 (germline): SGHNT, YYREEE (reference sequence). This CDR3 region has 16 residues. V lost 0 bases, J lost 0 bases, and 10 bases lay in between. CDR3 bases: TGTGCCAGCAGCTTGGAAGGGGGTCGCTCCTACAATGAGCAGTTCTTC. It translates to CASSLEGGRSYNEQFF.

The chain has TRBV10-3 and TRBJ1-5; D unclear. Germline V gene sequence: CDR1 ENHRY, CDR2 SYGVKD. V was cut by 6 bases and J by 5 bases, with 11 bases left in between. The CDR3 runs 13 residues. This CDR3 reads CAISGGPDQPQHF. The CDR3 bases are TGTGCCATCAGCGGAGGGCCAGATCAGCCCCAGCATTTT.

This clone has more than one count but fewer than ten. The chain combines TRBV5-1 with TRBJ1-1, with TRBD1 matching over 8 bases. CDR3 size: 13 residues. J gave up 3 bases and V 4 bases, and 2 bases lay outside the gene matches. CDR1 and CDR2 (germline): SGHRS, YFSETQ. CDR3 sequence reads: CASSGQGHTEAFF. For the CDR3, the DNA is TGCGCCAGCAGCGGACAGGGTCACACTGAAGCTTTCTTT. Variable domain in full (rest from reference TRBV5-1 and TRBJ1-1): KAGVTQTPRYLIKTRGQQVTLSCSPISGHRSVSWYQQTPGQGLQFLFEYFSETQRNKGNFPGRFSGRQFSNSRSEMNVSTLELGDSALYLCASSGQGHTEAFFGQGTRLTVV.

The genes are TRBV10-2 and TRBJ1-5; the D gene is possibly TRBD1 (5 bases). Trimming cost V 4 bases and J 2 bases, with 9 bases left between them. Germline CDR1 and CDR2: WSHSY and SAAADI. The CDR3 length is 14 residues. CDR3 amino acids: CASSGTRGNQPQHF. As DNA, the CDR3 is TGCGCCAGCAGTGGTACCAGGGGCAATCAGCCCCAGCATTTT.